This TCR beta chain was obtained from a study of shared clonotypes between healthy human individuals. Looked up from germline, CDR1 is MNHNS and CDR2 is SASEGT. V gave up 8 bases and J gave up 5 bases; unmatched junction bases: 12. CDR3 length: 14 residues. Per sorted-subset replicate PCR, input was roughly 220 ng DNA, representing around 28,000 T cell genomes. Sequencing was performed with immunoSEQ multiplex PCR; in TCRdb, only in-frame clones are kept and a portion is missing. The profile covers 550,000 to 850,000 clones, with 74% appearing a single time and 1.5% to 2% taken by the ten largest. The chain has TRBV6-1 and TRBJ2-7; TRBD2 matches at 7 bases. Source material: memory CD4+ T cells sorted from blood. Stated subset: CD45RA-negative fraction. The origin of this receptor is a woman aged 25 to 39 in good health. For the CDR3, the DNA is TGTGCCAGCCTCGAGAGGGGCGGGAGCAACGAGCAGTACTTC. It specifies CASLERGGSNEQYF.